Sequencing of this T cell receptor (beta chain) was carried out in a study of CD8 T cells in ankylosing spondylitis. Study results and caveats: In synovial fluid and blood from reactive arthritis, some motif variants were previously reported. As reported, disease-linked clones showed significant enrichment in matched ankylosing spondylitis synovial fluid. Disease-linked clones proved CD8+ and comparatively uncommon in peripheral blood.

Making use of molecular barcodes, quantitative 5'-RACE generated TCR beta libraries. TCRdb reprocessed the 5' RACE reads via MiXCR and lists one record per CDR3 protein. The table shows 220,000 or so distinct CDR3 sequences, with over 9.5% occurring only once. The germline V gene has CDR1 DFQATT and CDR2 SNEGSKA (reference sequence). CDR3 length equals 13 residues. J gave up 6 bases and V 3 bases, and 8 bases lay outside the gene matches. This clonotype was seen repeatedly, ten times or more. The antigen remains undetermined. V and J are TRBV20-1 and TRBJ2-7; 7 positions agree with TRBD1. The sequence derives from a male donor with ankylosing spondylitis or in good health (not recorded which). Sequences were obtained from blood, either unsorted or a sorted T cell fraction (not recorded which). The CDR3 here is CSARDRIRREQYF. As DNA, the CDR3 is TGCAGTGCTAGGGACAGGATTCGGCGCGAGCAGTACTTC.